A single sample gave rise to the 2 T cell receptor beta chains below, sequenced in a study of shared clonotypes between healthy human individuals. Clones were sequenced by immunoSEQ multiplex PCR, and TCRdb holds only the in-frame ones, with some missing. The data contain under 600,000 clones, just over 75% of them seen just once; the ten biggest clones take up about 12%. The material sequenced was PBMCs. The receptors originated from a woman between 40 and 55 years old in good health. Some clones in this sample may be carry-over from other donors' samples.

The chain combines TRBV29-1 with TRBJ2-1, with 13 nucleotides matching TRBD2. The CDR3 covers 14 residues. V lost 4 bases to trimming and J lost 6 bases; unmatched junction nucleotides: 3. Germline values: CDR1 SQVTM, CDR2 ANQGSEA. CDR3 residues: CSVGGTSGINEQFF. The CDR3 nucleotides read TGCAGCGTTGGTGGGACTAGCGGGATCAATGAGCAGTTCTTC.

The gene calls are TRBV5-1 and TRBJ2-7; the match to TRBD1 covers 12 bases. Germline V gene lookup returns CDR1 SGHRS and CDR2 YFSETQ. The CDR3 has 14 amino acids. The V segment lost 3 bases and the J segment 6 bases; nucleotides outside the gene matches: 4. CDR3 nucleotide sequence: TGCGCCAGCAGCTCCGGGACAGGGGGCATCGAGCAGTACTTC. Amino acids: CASSSGTGGIEQYF.